Presented here are 2 T cell receptor beta chains from one specimen sequenced in a study of cytomegalovirus exposure and HLA in healthy donors. Clones were read by immunoSEQ multiplex PCR, and TCRdb kept only the in-frame ones, dropping some. The table shows more than 200,000 clones, with around 91% occurring only once. Sequenced input: PBMCs. Receptor source: a woman in her thirties in good health and CMV-seronegative.

The V and J genes are TRBV5-1 and TRBJ1-1; D is undetermined. The length of the CDR3 is 13 residues. Trimming took off 7 bases at V and 4 bases at J, with 14 bases between the two ends. Germline values: CDR1 SGHRS, CDR2 YFSETQ. The CDR3 DNA is TGCGCCAGCGGCCCCCTGGGAGGCACTGAAGCTTTCTTT. Protein: CASGPLGGTEAFF.

The rearrangement uses TRBV6-5 and TRBJ1-1, with 7 bases aligning to TRBD1. V lost 4 bases, J lost 4 bases, and 6 bases stayed unmatched. Germline V gene sequence: CDR1 MNHEY, CDR2 SVGAGI. This CDR3 spans 14 amino acids. In nucleotides, the CDR3 is TGTGCCAGCAGTTTTGACAGGGCTTCCACTGAAGCTTTCTTT. This translates into CASSFDRASTEAFF.